The present T cell receptor beta chain was sequenced within a study of T cell responses to AZD1222 COVID-19 vaccine. This table comes from immunoSEQ multiplex PCR, and its TCRdb copy is limited to in-frame clones, with some not included. The sample shows some 110,000 clones, 80% to 90% of them seen only once. With 7 bases removed from V and 0 bases from J, the gap between germline ends came to 13 bases. CDR1 and CDR2 from the germline V gene are SGHTS and YDEGEE. This CDR3 region has 14 residues. The chain combines TRBV5-8 with TRBJ1-1, with D perhaps matching TRBD1 (6 bases). The sequencing here drew on peripheral blood, taken on day 0 of AZD1222 vaccination. The source of this sequence is an adult in good health. CDR3 in amino acids: CASGQYTMNTEAFF. CDR3 DNA: TGTGCCAGCGGACAGTATACCATGAACACTGAAGCTTTCTTT. Supplemented by reference TRBV5-8 and TRBJ1-1, the full variable domain reads EAGVTQSPTHLIKTRGQQATLRCSPISGHTSVYWYQQALGLGLQFLLWYDEGEERNRGNFPPRFSGRQFPNYSSELNVNALELEDSALYLCASGQYTMNTEAFFGQGTRLTVV.